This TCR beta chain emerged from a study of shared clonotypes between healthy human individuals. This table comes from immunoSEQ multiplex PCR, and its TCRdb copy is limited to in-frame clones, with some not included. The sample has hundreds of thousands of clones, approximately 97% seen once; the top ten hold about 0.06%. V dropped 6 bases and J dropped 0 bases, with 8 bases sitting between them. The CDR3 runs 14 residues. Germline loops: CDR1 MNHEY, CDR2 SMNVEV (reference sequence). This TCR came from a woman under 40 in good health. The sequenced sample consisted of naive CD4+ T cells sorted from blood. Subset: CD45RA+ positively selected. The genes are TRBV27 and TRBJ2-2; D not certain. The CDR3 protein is CASRRLSNTGELFF. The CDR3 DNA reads TGTGCCAGCAGGAGGCTATCGAACACCGGGGAGCTGTTTTTT.